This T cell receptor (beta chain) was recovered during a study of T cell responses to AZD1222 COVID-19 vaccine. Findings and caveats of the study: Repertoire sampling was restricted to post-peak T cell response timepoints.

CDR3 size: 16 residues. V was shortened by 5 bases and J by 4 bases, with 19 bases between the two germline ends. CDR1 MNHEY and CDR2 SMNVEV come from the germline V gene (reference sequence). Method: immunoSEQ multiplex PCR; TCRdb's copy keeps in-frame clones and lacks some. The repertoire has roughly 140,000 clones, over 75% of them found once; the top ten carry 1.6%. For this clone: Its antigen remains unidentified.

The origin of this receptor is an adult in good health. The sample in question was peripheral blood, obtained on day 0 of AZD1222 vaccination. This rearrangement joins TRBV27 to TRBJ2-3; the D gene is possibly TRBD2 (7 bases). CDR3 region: CASSIWMGGRSDTQYF. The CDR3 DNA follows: TGTGCCAGCAGTATTTGGATGGGGGGGCGATCAGATACGCAGTATTTT.